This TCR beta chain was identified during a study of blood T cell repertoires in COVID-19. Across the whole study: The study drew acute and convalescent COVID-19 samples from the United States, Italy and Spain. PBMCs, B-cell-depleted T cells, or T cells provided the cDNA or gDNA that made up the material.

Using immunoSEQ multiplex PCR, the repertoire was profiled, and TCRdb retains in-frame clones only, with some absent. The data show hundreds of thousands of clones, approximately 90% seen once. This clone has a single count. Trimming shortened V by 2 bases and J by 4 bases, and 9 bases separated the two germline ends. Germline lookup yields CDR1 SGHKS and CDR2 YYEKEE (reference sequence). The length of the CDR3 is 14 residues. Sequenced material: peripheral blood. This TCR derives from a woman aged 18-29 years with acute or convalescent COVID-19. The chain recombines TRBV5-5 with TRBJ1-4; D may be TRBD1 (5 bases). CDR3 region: CASSFRVNNEKLFF. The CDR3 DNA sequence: TGTGCCAGCAGCTTCAGGGTGAATAATGAAAAACTGTTTTTT. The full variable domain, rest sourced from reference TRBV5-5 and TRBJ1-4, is DAGVTQSPTHLIKTRGQQVTLRCSPISGHKSVSWYQQVLGQGPQFIFQYYEKEERGRGNFPDRFSARQFPNYSSELNVNALLLGDSALYLCASSFRVNNEKLFFGSGTQLSVL.